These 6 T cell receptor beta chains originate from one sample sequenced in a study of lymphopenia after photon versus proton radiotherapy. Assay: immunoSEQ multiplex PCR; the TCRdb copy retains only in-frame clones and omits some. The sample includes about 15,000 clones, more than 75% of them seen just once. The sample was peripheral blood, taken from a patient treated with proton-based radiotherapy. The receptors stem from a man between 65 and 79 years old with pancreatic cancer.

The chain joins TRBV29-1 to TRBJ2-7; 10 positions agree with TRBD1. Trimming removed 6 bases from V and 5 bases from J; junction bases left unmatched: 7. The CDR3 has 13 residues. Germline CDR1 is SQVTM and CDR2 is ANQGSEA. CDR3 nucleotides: TGCAGCGTCGCAGGGACAGGGGTCAACGAGCAGTACTTC. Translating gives CSVAGTGVNEQYF.

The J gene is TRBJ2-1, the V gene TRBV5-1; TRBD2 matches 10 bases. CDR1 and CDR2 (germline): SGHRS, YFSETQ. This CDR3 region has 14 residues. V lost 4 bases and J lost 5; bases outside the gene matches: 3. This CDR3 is CASSGGTSDNEQFF. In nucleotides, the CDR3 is TGCGCCAGCAGCGGAGGGACTAGCGACAATGAGCAGTTCTTC.

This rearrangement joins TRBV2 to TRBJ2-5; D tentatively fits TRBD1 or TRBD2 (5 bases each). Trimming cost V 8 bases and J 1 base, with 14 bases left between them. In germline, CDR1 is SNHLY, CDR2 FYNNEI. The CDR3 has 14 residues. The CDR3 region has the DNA TGTGCCAGCTCCCTTGGGGGAATCCAAGAGACCCAGTACTTC. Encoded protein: CASSLGGIQETQYF.

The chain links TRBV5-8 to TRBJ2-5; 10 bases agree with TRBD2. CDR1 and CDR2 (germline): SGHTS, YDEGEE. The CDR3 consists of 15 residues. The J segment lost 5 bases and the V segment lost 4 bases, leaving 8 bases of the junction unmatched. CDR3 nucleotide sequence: TGTGCCAGCAGCCCGAGGGGTAGCGGGAGGGAGACCCAGTACTTC. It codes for CASSPRGSGRETQYF.

CDR3 DNA: TGTGCCAGCTCACCAAGTGTAGCGGGCAGTATTATAGAGACCCAGTACTTC. Its protein is CASSPSVAGSIIETQYF. The genes are TRBV18 and TRBJ2-5, with 7 nucleotides matching TRBD2. V gave up 2 bases and J gave up 4 bases; unmatched junction bases: 13. Germline loops: CDR1 KGHSH, CDR2 LQKENI. The CDR3 runs to 17 residues.

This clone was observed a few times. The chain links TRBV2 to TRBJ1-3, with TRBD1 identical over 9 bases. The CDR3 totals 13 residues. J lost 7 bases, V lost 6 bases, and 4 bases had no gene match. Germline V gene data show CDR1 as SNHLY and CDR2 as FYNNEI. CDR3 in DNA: TGTGCCAGCAGACAGGGGGCTAGTAACACCATATATTTT. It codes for CASRQGASNTIYF. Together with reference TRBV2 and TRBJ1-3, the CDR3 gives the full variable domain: EPEVTQTPSHQVTQMGQEVILRCVPISNHLYFYWYRQILGQKVEFLVSFYNNEISEKSEIFDDQFSVERPDGSNFTLKIRSTKLEDSAMYFCASRQGASNTIYFGEGSWLTVV.